This T cell receptor beta chain appears in the sequencing data of a study of CD8 T cells in Susac syndrome. Reverse transcription used roughly 0.45 to 1 ug RNA and random hexamers. The method of amplification for TCR beta CDR3 was immunoSEQ multiplex PCR, covering 54 Vbeta and 13 Jbeta. TCRdb re-called the immunoSEQ multiplex PCR reads with MiXCR, one entry per CDR3 protein. The repertoire includes 90,000 to 150,000 distinct CDR3 sequences, roughly 91% of them detected once, and 0.13% to 0.15% sits in the top ten. Looked up from germline, CDR1 is DFQATT and CDR2 is SNEGSKA (reference sequence). V was shortened by 5 bases and J by 0 bases, with 16 bases between the two germline ends. This CDR3 comprises 16 residues. The control participants were healthy donors, and these controls were matched with respect to both age and sex.

Sample: CD4+ T cells from PBMCs. V gene TRBV20-1 combines with J gene TRBJ1-4, with D possibly matching TRBD1 (6 bases). This receptor was identified in a human donor in good health. In DNA form, the CDR3 reads TGCAGTGCTCATCCAACAGGGCGTTCAACTAATGAAAAACTGTTTTTT. Amino acid sequence: CSAHPTGRSTNEKLFF.